This record covers a single T cell receptor beta chain. An end of the junction does not agree with germline; a read error may underlie this. This sample is part of a study of cytomegalovirus exposure and HLA in healthy donors. The germline V gene encodes CDR1 MGHDK and CDR2 SYGVNS. The CDR3 spans 11 residues. The PCR had 60 Vbeta and 13 Jbeta primers. TCRdb keeps only in-frame clones here, not all; method: immunoSEQ multiplex PCR. The table has approximately 170,000 clones, around 73% seen once. Sequences were obtained from PBMCs. This clonotype was obtained from a woman between 18 and 30 years old in good health and CMV-seropositive. The gene calls are TRBV25-1 and TRBJ1-1; tentative D call: TRBD1 (6 bases). CDR3 region: CASQGSSWFYF. The CDR3 region has the DNA TGTGCCAGTCAGGGGTCCAGCTGGTTTTATTTT.